The sequence of this T cell receptor (beta chain) was determined in a study of early T cells in non-severe SARS-CoV-2 infection. Study at large: Sequencing was performed on bulk RNA from unsorted whole blood, leaving chains unpaired. Findings and caveats of the study: Using VDJdb, the matching emphasized anti-spike CD8 responses while missing private and CD4 specificities.

This clonotype has more than one count but fewer than ten. The target antigen is unknown. The CDR3 contains 15 residues. CDR1 and CDR2 (germline): DFQATT, SNEGSKA (reference sequence). Trimming removed 5 bases at V and 3 bases at J, with 19 bases between. Each single cDNA molecule received a unique molecular identifier. MiXCR, applied by TCRdb to the 5' RACE reads, yields one record per CDR3 protein. Here the sample spans 65,000 to 75,000 distinct CDR3 sequences, approximately 10% being singletons. V usage is TRBV20-1 and J usage is TRBJ1-2; no definite D call. The sequence came from an adult who was a healthcare worker with PCR-confirmed SARS-CoV-2 infection or an uninfected control (not recorded which). Specimen: whole blood. CDR3 sequence reads: CSAVNAGGSDYGYTF. CDR3 DNA sequence: TGCAGTGCTGTCAACGCAGGCGGTTCGGACTATGGCTACACCTTC.